Listed below are T cell receptor beta chains from one sample, sequenced in a study of beta chain features in type 1 diabetes. The assay was immunoSEQ multiplex PCR, and TCRdb's table has in-frame clones only and misses some. The table lists about 320,000 clones, 12% to 15% of them singletons. The sequenced material came from central memory CD4+ T cells from blood. The receptors originated from a man younger than 45 in good health. CDR3s leave out the opening cysteine and the closing phenylalanine or tryptophan. Each record gives: V gene, J gene, CDR3 protein.

v_call: TRBV6-6
j_call: TRBJ2-3
cdr3_aa: ASSSRIRDTQY

v_call: TRBV2
j_call: TRBJ2-3
cdr3_aa: ASSDALAGSDTQY

v_call: TRBV30
j_call: TRBJ2-5
cdr3_aa: AWSRGEETQY

v_call: TRBV9
j_call: TRBJ2-6
cdr3_aa: ASSDTGLLSGANVLT

v_call: TRBV5-1
j_call: TRBJ2-3
cdr3_aa: ASSLGGGSTDTQY

v_call: TRBV4-2
j_call: TRBJ1-1
cdr3_aa: ASSSQPAGALGAF

v_call: TRBV7-2
j_call: TRBJ2-4
cdr3_aa: ASSARTGDSAKNIQY

v_call: TRBV11-2
j_call: TRBJ1-1
cdr3_aa: ASSTIRGRANTEAF

v_call: TRBV29-1
j_call: TRBJ1-1
cdr3_aa: SVVNAANTEAF

v_call: TRBV28
j_call: TRBJ1-1
cdr3_aa: ASSTGALNTEAF

v_call: TRBV6-5
j_call: TRBJ2-7
cdr3_aa: ASSYFSESYEQY

v_call: TRBV5-1
j_call: TRBJ1-4
cdr3_aa: ASSLNRVEEKLF

v_call: TRBV6-6
j_call: TRBJ2-6
cdr3_aa: ASLRAQVSGANVLT

v_call: TRBV29-1
j_call: TRBJ2-7
cdr3_aa: SVERTGKRREQY

v_call: TRBV9
j_call: TRBJ2-3
cdr3_aa: ASSAGTSGANTQY

v_call: TRBV6-5
j_call: TRBJ2-1
cdr3_aa: ASSKLSGSMYEQF

v_call: TRBV7-2
j_call: TRBJ2-5
cdr3_aa: ASSSSGVKETQY

v_call: TRBV6-1
j_call: TRBJ1-5
cdr3_aa: ASRLQGSGQPQH

v_call: TRBV11-2
j_call: TRBJ1-1
cdr3_aa: ASSLAQGVAF

v_call: TRBV10-3
j_call: TRBJ2-1
cdr3_aa: ASSEGGGAWNEQF

v_call: TRBV7-2
j_call: TRBJ1-3
cdr3_aa: ASSRTGDAGNTIY

v_call: TRBV4-2
j_call: TRBJ1-1
cdr3_aa: ASSQDQQIEAF

v_call: TRBV10-3
j_call: TRBJ2-7
cdr3_aa: AISEPSMQQY

v_call: TRBV27
j_call: TRBJ2-6
cdr3_aa: ASSDYVSNVLT

v_call: TRBV4-3
j_call: TRBJ2-1
cdr3_aa: ASSQELAGGFGQF

v_call: TRBV4-3
j_call: TRBJ1-1
cdr3_aa: ASSQDVQGFWAF

v_call: TRBV7-8
j_call: TRBJ2-1
cdr3_aa: ASSTRRDRDNEQF

v_call: TRBV6-5
j_call: TRBJ1-1
cdr3_aa: ASSGSGQGNTEAF

v_call: TRBV19
j_call: TRBJ1-2
cdr3_aa: ASSIAPGEYGYT

v_call: TRBV2
j_call: TRBJ2-3
cdr3_aa: AISGDTDTQY

v_call: TRBV7-8
j_call: TRBJ1-5
cdr3_aa: ASSLGTANAPQH

v_call: TRBV4-1
j_call: TRBJ2-5
cdr3_aa: ASSDGLADQETQY

v_call: TRBV29-1
j_call: TRBJ2-7
cdr3_aa: SVRIGTYEQY

v_call: TRBV5-6
j_call: TRBJ2-5
cdr3_aa: ASRATAIQETQY

v_call: TRBV7-2
j_call: TRBJ1-1
cdr3_aa: ASSSTGSPNTEAF

v_call: TRBV5-5
j_call: TRBJ1-2
cdr3_aa: ASSPRPGLRVYGYT

v_call: TRBV4-2
j_call: TRBJ1-2
cdr3_aa: ASSRSGTVTGYT

v_call: TRBV5-4
j_call: TRBJ1-1
cdr3_aa: ASSLAWGQGAKTEAF

v_call: TRBV5-1
j_call: TRBJ1-5
cdr3_aa: ASSLEANQPQH

v_call: TRBV11-2
j_call: TRBJ1-2
cdr3_aa: ASSTAQGARYGYT

v_call: TRBV7-2
j_call: TRBJ1-1
cdr3_aa: ASSLARDSWSRAF

v_call: TRBV12-5
j_call: TRBJ2-5
cdr3_aa: ASGLGGGETQY

v_call: TRBV6-5
j_call: TRBJ2-1
cdr3_aa: ASRSQGFGQF

v_call: TRBV18
j_call: TRBJ2-2
cdr3_aa: ASSPSGTGGNTGELF